This T cell receptor (beta chain) derives from a study of cytomegalovirus exposure and HLA in healthy donors. The study ran its PCR with 60 Vbeta and 13 Jbeta primers. Method: immunoSEQ multiplex PCR; TCRdb's copy keeps in-frame clones and lacks some. Of 140,000 to 150,000 clones listed, roughly 79% are singletons. Note on this clone: Its antigen is not identified.

Points from the study as a whole: In an earlier analysis, most TCR beta V segments were productive about 87% or about 30% of the time.

This CDR3 comprises 13 residues. The germline V gene has CDR1 SGHRS and CDR2 YFSETQ. Trimming shortened V by 8 bases and J by 1 base, and 12 bases separated the two germline ends. This TCR derives from a woman aged 25 to 39 in good health and CMV-seronegative. What was sequenced was PBMCs. V and J are TRBV5-1 and TRBJ1-1; D perhaps matches TRBD1 (6 bases). The DNA of the CDR3 is TGCGCCAGTCGGACAGATCAGAACACTGAAGCTTTCTTT. Translating gives CASRTDQNTEAFF.